The following is a TCR beta chain sequence with its context. Its antigen is currently unknown. Splitting the CD4+ cells yielded a CD45RA+ naive subset and a CD45RA-negative memory subset. The V and J ends lost 6 bases and 9 bases respectively, with 17 bases between them. The CDR3 has 14 amino acids. The germline V gene encodes CDR1 MNHNS and CDR2 SASEGT. This record comes from a study of shared clonotypes between healthy human individuals. Libraries were prepared by immunoSEQ multiplex PCR; TCRdb keeps only in-frame clonotypes and omits some of them. Altogether 2,500,000 or so clones are present, around 90% being singletons, with the ten largest covering about 0.41%. Study findings and constraints: Rarefaction showed sorted-subset sequencing was incomplete despite large depth.

The receptor comes from a man between 18 and 35 years old in good health. Some clones in this sample may be carry-over from other donors' samples. The chain has TRBV6-1 and TRBJ2-2; tentative D call: TRBD2 (5 bases). The sample taken for sequencing was naive CD4+ T cells from PBMCs. Sample subset: CD45RA+ positively selected. CDR3 in amino acids: CASSPRTGGRELFF. The CDR3 region has the DNA TGTGCCAGCAGCCCCCGCACCGGAGGCCGGGAGCTGTTTTTT.